The following is a T cell receptor (beta chain) sequence with its context. This record comes from a study of blood T cell repertoires in COVID-19. How the authors handled the data: Reference gene primer amplification gave estimated nucleated cell counts. Using immunoSEQ multiplex PCR, the repertoire was profiled, and TCRdb retains in-frame clones only, with some absent. The DNA gave D and trimming, while V, J and clone size come from that table. The sample lists about 230,000 clones, roughly 84% occurring once. The CDR3 is made up of 14 amino acids. Per germline, CDR1 MNHEY and CDR2 SVGAGI. With 2 bases removed from V and 2 bases from J, the gap between germline ends came to 7 bases.

The sample taken for sequencing was peripheral blood. The TCR comes from a man aged 40-55 years with acute or convalescent COVID-19. The gene calls are TRBV6-5 and TRBJ1-3; D uncertain. For the CDR3, the DNA is TGTGCCAGCAGTTACGGCGGAGCTGGAAACACCATATATTTT. Residues: CASSYGGAGNTIYF.